The clone carrying this TCR beta chain was observed a handful of times. The antigen is undetermined. Individual cDNA molecules carried attached unique molecular identifiers. MiXCR, applied by TCRdb to the 5' RACE reads, yields one record per CDR3 protein. The sample has about 11,000 distinct CDR3 sequences, over 4% seen once; the top ten hold approximately 9.8%. This record comes from a study of early T cells in non-severe SARS-CoV-2 infection. The wider study: The sequenced material was bulk RNA from unsorted whole blood, and its chains were unpaired.

General study points: Private and CD4 specificities were missed by VDJdb matching, skewed to anti-spike CD8.

This TCR came from an adult who was a healthcare worker with PCR-confirmed SARS-CoV-2 infection or an uninfected control (not recorded which). The specimen sequenced was whole blood.

In nucleotides, the CDR3 is TGCAGCGTTGATCCCGGGACCGAGCAGTACTTC. The encoded protein is CSVDPGTEQYF. V gene TRBV29-1 combines with J gene TRBJ2-7; D is tentatively TRBD1 or TRBD2 (5 bases each). V lost 3 bases and J 6 bases, leaving 9 bases between the germline ends. Per the germline V gene, CDR1 is SQVTM and CDR2 is ANQGSEA. The CDR3 consists of 11 residues.